This T cell receptor beta chain comes out of a study of blood T cell repertoires in COVID-19. Study summary: T cells, B-cell-depleted T cells, or PBMCs provided the cDNA or gDNA that served as material.

The protocol was immunoSEQ multiplex PCR, while the TCRdb copy is restricted to in-frame clones and leaves out a portion. In the table there are 200,000 or so clones, about 84% of which are singletons. Enrolled through a virtual design, the participants were between 18 and 89 years of age and came from roughly 22 US areas. Each recovered donor of Cohort 3 presented with two negative PCRs, clearance, or symptom resolution. Germline CDR1 reads LGHNA; CDR2 reads YSLEER. The V end lost 0 bases, the J end lost 0 bases, and 11 bases lay between the germline ends. The CDR3 consists of 17 residues. Input material: PBMCs or T cells enriched from blood (not recorded which). The chain recombines TRBV4-3 with TRBJ2-2; D may be TRBD1 (6 bases). This sequence originates from a man between 60 and 75 years old who had recovered from COVID-19. The CDR3 is CASSQESAGANTGELFF. Here the CDR3 DNA reads TGCGCCAGCAGCCAAGAGTCCGCAGGGGCGAACACCGGGGAGCTGTTTTTT.